In its sample, the clone carrying this TCR beta chain was seen once. Its antigen is unidentified. The identical CDR3 is also encoded by other nucleotide sequences in the sample. This entry is derived from a study of cytomegalovirus exposure and HLA in healthy donors. For the study at large: The study's early data release held around 85 million unique TCRs from HLA-typed donors.

The PCR ran on 60 Vbeta and 13 Jbeta primers. Generated by immunoSEQ multiplex PCR, the TCRdb table keeps only in-frame clones and is missing some. Among under 200,000 clones listed, about 75% were seen once. Losses at the gene ends were 7 bases for V and 5 bases for J; bases not matched to a gene: 8. The CDR3 runs to 16 residues. Germline V gene sequence: CDR1 MNHEY, CDR2 SMNVEV (reference sequence). Study observations and caveats: Earlier analysis yielded a pattern in which most TCR beta V segments were productive about 90% or about 30% of the time. Presence/absence analyses rested on an assumption that sequencing depth was roughly uniform across donors.

The J gene is TRBJ2-1, the V gene TRBV27, with 13 bases that match TRBD2. The material sequenced was PBMCs. The clonotype was recovered from a male donor in good health and CMV-seropositive. CDR3 DNA: TGTGCCAGCACCCTACTAGCGGGGGGGTTGAACAATGAGCAGTTCTTC. Amino acid sequence: CASTLLAGGLNNEQFF.